The T cell receptor beta chain described here comes from a study of metastatic and nonmetastatic thyroid tumors. Across the study: Both malignant and benign thyroid patients supplied peripheral blood and tumor or nodule tissue samples, across which the repertoires of these patients were then compared. Whole-study results and caveats: According to reports, the diversity of TCR beta was significantly higher in malignant thyroid tumors than in benign nodules, and this held in both blood and tumor samples.

With 1 base removed from V and 2 bases from J, the gap between germline ends came to 20 bases. Germline values: CDR1 SGHVS, CDR2 FNYEAQ. The CDR3 totals 18 residues. This clone was counted once. What it binds is not known. None of the patients had undergone any treatment ahead of thyroid surgery. In the authors' methods: A classifier of distant metastasis in papillary thyroid cancer was built from CDR3 differences (across clinicopathological groups). TCRdb redid the clone calls on the PCR reads using MiXCR. These V and J calls rely on TCRdb rather than the paper's analysis. The sample contains approximately 79,000 clones, approximately 9% of which appear only once.

The chain combines TRBV7-6 with TRBJ2-5, with a tentative D call TRBD2 (5 bases). Material for sequencing was blood. The receptor was derived from a female donor with papillary thyroid cancer or a benign thyroid nodule (not recorded which). Some clones in this sample may be carry-over from other donors' samples. DNA for the CDR3: TGTGCCAGCAGCTTAGGGATGTCTCTCACGGGGAGTCAAGAGACCCAGTACTTC. Translation: CASSLGMSLTGSQETQYF. Combining the CDR3 with reference TRBV7-6 and TRBJ2-5 gives the whole variable domain GAGVSQSPRYKVTKRGQDVALRCDPISGHVSLYWYRQALGQGPEFLTYFNYEAQQDKSGLPNDRFSAERPEGSISTLTIQRTEQRDSAMYRCASSLGMSLTGSQETQYFGPGTRLLVL.